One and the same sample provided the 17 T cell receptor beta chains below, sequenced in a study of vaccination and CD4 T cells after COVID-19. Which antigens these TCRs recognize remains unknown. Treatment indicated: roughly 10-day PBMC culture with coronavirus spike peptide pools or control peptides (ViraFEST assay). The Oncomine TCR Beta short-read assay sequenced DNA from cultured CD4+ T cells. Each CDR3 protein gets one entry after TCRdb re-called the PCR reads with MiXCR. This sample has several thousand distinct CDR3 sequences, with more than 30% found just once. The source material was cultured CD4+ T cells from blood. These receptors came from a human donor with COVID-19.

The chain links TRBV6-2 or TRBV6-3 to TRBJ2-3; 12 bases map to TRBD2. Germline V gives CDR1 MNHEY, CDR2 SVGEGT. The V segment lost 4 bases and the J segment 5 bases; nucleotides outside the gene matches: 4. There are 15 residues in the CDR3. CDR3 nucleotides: TGTGCCAGCAGTTGGACTAGCGGGGTGCTAGATACGCAGTATTTT. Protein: CASSWTSGVLDTQYF.

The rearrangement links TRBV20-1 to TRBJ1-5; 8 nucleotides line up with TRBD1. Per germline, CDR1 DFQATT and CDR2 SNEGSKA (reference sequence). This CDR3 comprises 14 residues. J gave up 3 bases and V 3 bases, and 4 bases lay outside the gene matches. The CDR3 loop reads CSASQDRDNQPQHF. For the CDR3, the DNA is TGCAGTGCTAGCCAGGACAGGGACAATCAGCCCCAGCATTTT.

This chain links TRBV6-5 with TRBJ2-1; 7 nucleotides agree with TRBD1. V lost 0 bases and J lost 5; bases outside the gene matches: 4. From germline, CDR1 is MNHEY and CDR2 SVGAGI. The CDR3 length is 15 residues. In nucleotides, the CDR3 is TGTGCCAGCAGTTACTCGGGGACAGCTGACAATGAGCAGTTCTTC. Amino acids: CASSYSGTADNEQFF.

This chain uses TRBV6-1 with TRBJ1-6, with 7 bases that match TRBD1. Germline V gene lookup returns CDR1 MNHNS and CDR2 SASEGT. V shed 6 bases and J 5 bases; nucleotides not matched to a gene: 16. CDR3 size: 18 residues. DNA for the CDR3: TGTGCCAGCAGCCGACAGGGATCTACAACAAGTCATAATTCACCCCTCCACTTT. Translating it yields CASSRQGSTTSHNSPLHF.

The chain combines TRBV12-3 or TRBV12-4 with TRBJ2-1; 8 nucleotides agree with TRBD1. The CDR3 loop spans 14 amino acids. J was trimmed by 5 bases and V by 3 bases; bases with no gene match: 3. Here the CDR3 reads CASSFLQGDNEQFF. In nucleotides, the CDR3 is TGTGCCAGCAGTTTTTTACAGGGGGACAATGAGCAGTTCTTC.

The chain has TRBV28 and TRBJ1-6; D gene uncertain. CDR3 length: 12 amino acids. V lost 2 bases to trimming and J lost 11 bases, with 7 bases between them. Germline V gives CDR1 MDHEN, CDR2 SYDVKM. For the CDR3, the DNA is TGTGCCAGCAGTTTACAGCTACCACCCCTCCACTTT. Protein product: CASSLQLPPLHF. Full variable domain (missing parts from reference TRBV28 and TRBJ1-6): DVKVTQSSRYLVKRTGEKVFLECVQDMDHENMFWYRQDPGLGLRLIYFSYDVKMKEKGDIPEGYSVSREKKERFSLILESASTNQTSMYLCASSLQLPPLHFGNGTRLTVT.

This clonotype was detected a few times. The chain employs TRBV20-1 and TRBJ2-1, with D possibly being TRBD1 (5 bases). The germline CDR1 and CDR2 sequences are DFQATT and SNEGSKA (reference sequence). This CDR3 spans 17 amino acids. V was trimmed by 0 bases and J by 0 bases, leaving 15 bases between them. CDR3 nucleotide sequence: TGCAGTGCTAGAGACCCGATGGGGCGAAGCTCCTACAATGAGCAGTTCTTC. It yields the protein CSARDPMGRSSYNEQFF.

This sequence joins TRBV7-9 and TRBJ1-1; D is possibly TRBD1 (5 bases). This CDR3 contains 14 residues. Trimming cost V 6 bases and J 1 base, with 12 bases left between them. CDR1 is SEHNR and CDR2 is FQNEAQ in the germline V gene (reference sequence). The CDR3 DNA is TGTGCCAGCAGTTTACGAGGGGCGAACACTGAAGCTTTCTTT. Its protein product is CASSLRGANTEAFF.

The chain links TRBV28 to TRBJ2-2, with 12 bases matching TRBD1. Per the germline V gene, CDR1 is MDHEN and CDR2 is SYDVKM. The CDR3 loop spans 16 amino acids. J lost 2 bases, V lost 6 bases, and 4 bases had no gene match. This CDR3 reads CASRGDRGRNTGELFF. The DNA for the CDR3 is TGTGCCAGCAGGGGGGACAGGGGGCGTAACACCGGGGAGCTGTTTTTT.

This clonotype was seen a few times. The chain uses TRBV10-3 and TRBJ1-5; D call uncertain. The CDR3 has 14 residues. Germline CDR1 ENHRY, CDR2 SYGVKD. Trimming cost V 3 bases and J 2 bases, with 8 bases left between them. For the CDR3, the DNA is TGTGCCATCAGTGATACAGTAGGCAATCAGCCCCAGCATTTT. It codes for CAISDTVGNQPQHF.

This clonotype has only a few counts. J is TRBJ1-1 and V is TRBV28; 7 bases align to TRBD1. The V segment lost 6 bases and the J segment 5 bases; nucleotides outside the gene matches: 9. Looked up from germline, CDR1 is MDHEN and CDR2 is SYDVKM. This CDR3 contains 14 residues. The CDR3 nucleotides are TGTGCCAGCAGCCCCACAGGGGATGGGACTGAAGCTTTCTTT. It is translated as CASSPTGDGTEAFF. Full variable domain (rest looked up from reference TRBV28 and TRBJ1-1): DVKVTQSSRYLVKRTGEKVFLECVQDMDHENMFWYRQDPGLGLRLIYFSYDVKMKEKGDIPEGYSVSREKKERFSLILESASTNQTSMYLCASSPTGDGTEAFFGQGTRLTVV.

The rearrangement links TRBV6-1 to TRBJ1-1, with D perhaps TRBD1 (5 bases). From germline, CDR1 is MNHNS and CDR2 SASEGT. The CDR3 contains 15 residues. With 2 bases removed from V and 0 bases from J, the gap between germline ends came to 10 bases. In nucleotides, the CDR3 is TGTGCCAGCAGTGAACGAGGGGTTATGAACACTGAAGCTTTCTTT. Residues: CASSERGVMNTEAFF.

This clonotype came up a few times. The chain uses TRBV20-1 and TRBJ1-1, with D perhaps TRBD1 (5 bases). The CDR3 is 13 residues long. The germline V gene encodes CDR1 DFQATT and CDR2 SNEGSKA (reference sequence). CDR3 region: CSPRKRTNTEAFF. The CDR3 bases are TGCAGCCCAAGGAAGAGGACAAACACTGAAGCTTTCTTT.

The CDR3 DNA follows: TGTGCCACCCAACCTCAGACGAACACCGGGGAGCTGTTTTTT. Encoded protein: CATQPQTNTGELFF. The gene calls are TRBV24-1 and TRBJ2-2; no clear D. The CDR3 is 14 amino acids. Germline loops: CDR1 KGHDR, CDR2 SFDVKD. V was trimmed by 9 bases and J by 0 bases, leaving 10 bases between them.

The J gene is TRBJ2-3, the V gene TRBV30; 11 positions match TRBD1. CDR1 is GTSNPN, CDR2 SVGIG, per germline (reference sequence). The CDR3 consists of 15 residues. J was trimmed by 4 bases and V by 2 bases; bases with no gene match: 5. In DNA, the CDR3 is TGTGCCTGGAGTCGGACAGGGGGCATCGCAGATACGCAGTATTTT. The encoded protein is CAWSRTGGIADTQYF. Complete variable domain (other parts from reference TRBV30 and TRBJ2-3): SQTIHQWPATLVQPVGSPLSLECTVEGTSNPNLYWYRQAAGRGLQLLFYSVGIGQISSEVPQNLSASRPQDRQFILSSKKLLLSDSGFYLCAWSRTGGIADTQYFGPGTRLTVL.

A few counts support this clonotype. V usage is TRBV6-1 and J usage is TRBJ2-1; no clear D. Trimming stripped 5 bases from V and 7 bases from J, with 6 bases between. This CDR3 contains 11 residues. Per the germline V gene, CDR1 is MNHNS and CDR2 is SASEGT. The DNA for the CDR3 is TGTGCCAGCAGTACCCGGAATGAGCAGTTCTTC. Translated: CASSTRNEQFF.

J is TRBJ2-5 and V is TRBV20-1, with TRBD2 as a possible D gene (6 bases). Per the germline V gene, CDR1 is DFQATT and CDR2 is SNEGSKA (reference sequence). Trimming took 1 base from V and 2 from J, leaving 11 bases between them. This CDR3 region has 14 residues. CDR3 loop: CSARGGTFQETQYF. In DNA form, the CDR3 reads TGCAGTGCTAGAGGAGGGACTTTTCAAGAGACCCAGTACTTC.